These 14 T cell receptor beta chains were all obtained from the same sample, sequenced in a study of blood T cell repertoires in COVID-19. Profiled with immunoSEQ multiplex PCR; TCRdb holds only in-frame clones, not every one. This table has around 260,000 clones, roughly 90% appearing once. The sample comprised peripheral blood. The receptors come from a woman aged 25 to 39 with COVID-19, enrolled during active disease.

The chain links TRBV19 to TRBJ1-4; D perhaps matches TRBD1 (5 bases). Trimming took off 6 bases at V and 0 bases at J, with 11 bases between the two ends. CDR1 LNHDA and CDR2 SQIVND come from the germline V gene (reference sequence). The CDR3 has 15 residues. The CDR3 sequence: CASRSRAATNEKLFF. In DNA form, the CDR3 reads TGTGCCAGTAGATCCAGGGCAGCAACTAATGAAAAACTGTTTTTT. Complete variable domain (other parts from reference TRBV19 and TRBJ1-4): DGGITQSPKYLFRKEGQNVTLSCEQNLNHDAMYWYRQDPGQGLRLIYYSQIVNDFQKGDIAEGYSVSREKKESFPLTVTSAQKNPTAFYLCASRSRAATNEKLFFGSGTQLSVL.

This clone was detected only a few times. The chain links TRBV12-3 or TRBV12-4 to TRBJ2-5, with D perhaps matching TRBD2 (5 bases). CDR3 length equals 13 residues. Between the trimmed V and J ends, which lost 2 bases and 5 bases, there was a span of 9 bases. Written as DNA, the CDR3 is TGTGCCAGCAGTTTATTCGGGGTGGAGACCCAGTACTTC. It is translated as CASSLFGVETQYF.

The J gene is TRBJ1-2, the V gene TRBV14; weak D call: TRBD1 (6 bases). Between the trimmed V and J ends, which lost 0 bases and 0 bases, there was a span of 8 bases. This CDR3 comprises 15 residues. CDR1 and CDR2 from the germline V gene are SGHDN and FVKESK. In nucleotides, the CDR3 is TGTGCCAGCAGCCAAGATCGGACAGCTAACTATGGCTACACCTTC. As protein: CASSQDRTANYGYTF.

This chain connects TRBV5-5 to TRBJ1-4, with D perhaps TRBD1 (6 bases). Trimming took 1 base from V and 1 from J, leaving 8 bases between them. Germline CDR1 is SGHKS and CDR2 is YYEKEE (reference sequence). This CDR3 comprises 15 residues. The chain's CDR3 is CASSLQGRTNEKLFF. The CDR3, as DNA: TGTGCCAGCAGCTTGCAGGGGAGAACTAATGAAAAACTGTTTTTT.

The chain links TRBV6-1 to TRBJ1-2, with 8 bases fitting TRBD1. The V and J ends lost 2 bases and 6 bases, in that order; junction bases with no gene match: 14. The germline CDR1 and CDR2 sequences are MNHNS and SASEGT. The CDR3 is 17 residues long. CDR3 nucleotides: TGTGCCAGCAGTGAAAGGGGACAGGCCCGCGAAAGGGATGGCTACACCTTC. The encoded protein is CASSERGQARERDGYTF.

This chain uses TRBV7-8 with TRBJ1-3; D is unresolved. The CDR3 extends over 13 amino acids. V was clipped by 5 bases and J by 4 bases, with 9 bases between them. Germline V gives CDR1 SGHVS, CDR2 FQNEAQ. CDR3 protein: CASSPGGGNTIYF. CDR3 bases: TGTGCCAGCAGCCCCGGCGGGGGAAACACCATATATTTT.

V gene TRBV27 combines with J gene TRBJ1-4; tentatively, D is TRBD1 (5 bases). CDR1 and CDR2 (germline): MNHEY, SMNVEV (reference sequence). CDR3 length equals 14 residues. The V and J ends lost 2 bases and 8 bases respectively, with 12 bases between them. CDR3 sequence: CASSLQGLREKLFF. CDR3 nucleotide sequence: TGTGCCAGCAGTTTACAGGGTTTACGGGAAAAACTGTTTTTT.

V and J are TRBV6-5 and TRBJ1-2; 11 bases are shared with TRBD1. Germline trimming cut 3 bases from V and 5 bases from J; bases unmatched to any gene: 2. Germline V gene data show CDR1 as MNHEY and CDR2 as SVGAGI. This CDR3 has 14 amino acids. The CDR3 bases are TGTGCCAGCAGTTATAGGGACAGGGGGTATGGCTACACCTTC. Protein product: CASSYRDRGYGYTF.

A word on this clone: Within the sample, other DNA sequences also encode this same CDR3. The genes are TRBV5-1 and TRBJ1-1; no clear D. V was clipped by 0 bases and J by 0 bases, with 6 bases between them. The CDR3 runs 14 residues. Germline CDR1 reads SGHRS; CDR2 reads YFSETQ. The CDR3: CASSLGQVNTEAFF. DNA for the CDR3: TGCGCCAGCAGCTTGGGGCAGGTGAACACTGAAGCTTTCTTT.

This chain uses TRBV27 with TRBJ1-1; D possibly corresponds to TRBD1 (6 bases). The V gene lost 6 bases and the J gene lost 4 bases, with 12 bases spanning the gap. Germline loops: CDR1 MNHEY, CDR2 SMNVEV (reference sequence). The CDR3 contains 13 residues. The CDR3 coding sequence is TGTGCCAGCAGACCACAGGGAAGCACTGAAGCTTTCTTT. As protein: CASRPQGSTEAFF.

The gene calls are TRBV5-4 and TRBJ1-2; maybe TRBD1 (6 bases). The germline V gene encodes CDR1 SGHNT and CDR2 YYREEE (reference sequence). The ends were cut back, 4 bases at V and 6 bases at J, with 10 bases in the middle. The CDR3 runs 12 residues. The CDR3 sequence: CASSIGGNGYTF. CDR3 DNA: TGTGCCAGCAGCATAGGGGGAAATGGCTACACCTTC.

The chain employs TRBV15 and TRBJ2-3; D might be TRBD2 (6 bases). CDR1 is LNHNV, CDR2 YYDKDF, per germline (reference sequence). Trimming took off 5 bases at V and 4 bases at J, with 19 bases between the two ends. The CDR3 is made up of 16 amino acids. The chain's CDR3 is CATSRGRERLSDTQYF. CDR3 sequence (DNA): TGTGCCACCAGCCGGGGTCGGGAGCGGCTGTCAGATACGCAGTATTTT.

The CDR3 loop reads CAIRPEVGTEAFF. The CDR3 bases are TGTGCCATCAGACCCGAGGTCGGCACTGAAGCTTTCTTT. The chain has TRBV10-3 and TRBJ1-1; unclear D gene. The CDR3 is 13 residues long. Trimming removed 6 bases at V and 4 bases at J, with 12 bases between. Per germline, CDR1 ENHRY and CDR2 SYGVKD.

The V and J genes are TRBV2 and TRBJ1-6; D perhaps matches TRBD1 (5 bases). Trimming shortened V by 5 bases and J by 9 bases, and 14 bases separated the two germline ends. The CDR3 consists of 14 residues. Germline-derived CDR1 and CDR2 are SNHLY and FYNNEI. CDR3 region: CASSPQGSGSPLHF. The CDR3 coding sequence is TGTGCCAGCAGTCCTCAGGGCTCCGGTTCACCCCTCCACTTT.